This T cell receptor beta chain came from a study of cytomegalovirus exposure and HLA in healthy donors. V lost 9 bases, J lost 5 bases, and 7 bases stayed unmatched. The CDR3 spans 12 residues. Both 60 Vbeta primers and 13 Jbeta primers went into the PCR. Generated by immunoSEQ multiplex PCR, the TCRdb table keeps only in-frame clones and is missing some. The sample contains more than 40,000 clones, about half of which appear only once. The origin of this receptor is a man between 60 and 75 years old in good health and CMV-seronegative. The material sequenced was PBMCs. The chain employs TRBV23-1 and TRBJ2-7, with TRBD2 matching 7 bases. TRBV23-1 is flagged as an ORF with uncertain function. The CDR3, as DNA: TGCGCCAGGGGGACTAACCGACACGAGCAGTACTTC. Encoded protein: CARGTNRHEQYF.